This is a list of T cell receptor beta chains from one sample in a study of blood T cell repertoires in COVID-19. Data came from immunoSEQ multiplex PCR; TCRdb stores just in-frame clones and leaves some out. The sample lists approximately 250,000 clones, about 91% seen once, with roughly 1.2% in the top ten. Sequenced input: PBMCs or T cells enriched from blood (not recorded which). The receptors shown here come from a woman aged 40 to 50 with acute COVID-19. Both conserved end residues are part of each CDR3. D genes are given only for firm matches. Clone size is shown for a subset of rows, as once, few, many or a class of expanded clone.

CDR3 length: 12
clone size: .
J gene: TRBJ2-7
V gene: TRBV6-5
D gene: .
CDR3 protein: CASRDGTYEQYF
CDR3 DNA: TGTGCCAGCAGGGACGGGACCTACGAGCAGTACTTC

CDR3 length: 14
clone size: .
J gene: TRBJ2-2
V gene: TRBV5-4
D gene: .
CDR3 protein: CASSLSGLTGELFF
CDR3 DNA: TGTGCCAGCAGCTTGTCAGGACTCACCGGGGAGCTGTTTTTT

CDR3 length: 14
clone size: .
J gene: TRBJ1-1
V gene: TRBV2
D gene: .
CDR3 protein: CASMSSRSGTEAFF
CDR3 DNA: TGTGCCAGCATGTCCTCCAGGTCGGGAACTGAAGCTTTCTTT

CDR3 length: 16
clone size: once
J gene: TRBJ2-2
V gene: TRBV29-1
D gene: .
CDR3 protein: CSVHTAHGANTGELFF
CDR3 DNA: TGCAGCGTCCATACAGCCCACGGGGCGAACACCGGGGAGCTGTTTTTT

CDR3 length: 15
clone size: .
J gene: TRBJ1-4
V gene: TRBV7-8
D gene: .
CDR3 protein: CASSLPREGYEKLFF
CDR3 DNA: TGTGCCAGCAGCCTACCAAGGGAGGGTTATGAAAAACTGTTTTTT

CDR3 length: 16
clone size: .
J gene: TRBJ1-4
V gene: TRBV28
D gene: .
CDR3 protein: CASSFNPGRGDEKLFF
CDR3 DNA: TGTGCCAGCAGTTTCAACCCGGGTCGGGGGGATGAAAAACTGTTTTTT

CDR3 length: 13
clone size: .
J gene: TRBJ1-4
V gene: TRBV30
D gene: .
CDR3 protein: CAWSVGGYEKLFF
CDR3 DNA: TGTGCCTGGAGTGTCGGGGGTTATGAAAAACTGTTTTTT

CDR3 length: 13
clone size: .
J gene: TRBJ2-7
V gene: TRBV10-3
D gene: .
CDR3 protein: CATKRGESYEQYF
CDR3 DNA: TGTGCCACAAAACGGGGAGAGAGTTACGAGCAGTACTTC

CDR3 length: 21
clone size: .
J gene: TRBJ1-2
V gene: TRBV12-5
D gene: TRBD1
CDR3 protein: CASGPPGQHPSKGILSYGYTF
CDR3 DNA: TGTGCTAGTGGTCCTCCGGGACAGCACCCTTCCAAGGGTATCCTGTCCTATGGCTACACCTTC

CDR3 length: 18
clone size: .
J gene: TRBJ2-1
V gene: TRBV24-1
D gene: TRBD2
CDR3 protein: CATSDLSSSGKAYNEQFF
CDR3 DNA: TGTGCCACCAGTGATTTGTCCTCTAGCGGGAAAGCCTACAATGAGCAGTTCTTC

CDR3 length: 16
clone size: .
J gene: TRBJ2-7
V gene: TRBV9
D gene: TRBD2
CDR3 protein: CASSDLGTSDLGEQYF
CDR3 DNA: TGTGCCAGCAGCGACCTAGGGACTAGCGATTTGGGAGAGCAGTACTTC

CDR3 length: 16
clone size: .
J gene: TRBJ1-3
V gene: TRBV9
D gene: .
CDR3 protein: CASSVGARQGGNTIYF
CDR3 DNA: TGTGCCAGCAGCGTAGGGGCGAGACAAGGTGGAAACACCATATATTTT

CDR3 length: 15
clone size: .
J gene: TRBJ2-6
V gene: TRBV7-2
D gene: .
CDR3 protein: CASSLVRGGANVLTF
CDR3 DNA: TGTGCCAGCAGCTTAGTAAGAGGTGGGGCCAACGTCCTGACTTTC

CDR3 length: 12
clone size: .
J gene: TRBJ2-3
V gene: TRBV6-1
D gene: TRBD2
CDR3 protein: CASSDRLAGGVF
CDR3 DNA: TGTGCCAGCAGTGACCGACTAGCGGGAGGGGTATTT

CDR3 length: 12
clone size: .
J gene: TRBJ1-1
V gene: TRBV28
D gene: .
CDR3 protein: CASSLVSGVAFF
CDR3 DNA: TGTGCCAGCAGTTTAGTCTCGGGGGTGGCTTTCTTT

CDR3 length: 15
clone size: .
J gene: TRBJ1-3
V gene: TRBV5-8
D gene: TRBD1
CDR3 protein: CASSTGQSSGNTIYF
CDR3 DNA: TGTGCCAGCAGCACGGGACAGAGCTCTGGAAACACCATATATTTT

CDR3 length: 19
clone size: .
J gene: TRBJ1-1
V gene: TRBV19
D gene: TRBD1
CDR3 protein: CASSIDPLGRGPHDNEAFF
CDR3 DNA: TGTGCCAGTAGTATAGACCCCCTGGGCAGGGGGCCCCATGATAATGAAGCTTTCTTT

CDR3 length: 14
clone size: .
J gene: TRBJ2-3
V gene: TRBV5-4
D gene: .
CDR3 protein: CASKRDLLEDTQYF
CDR3 DNA: TGTGCCAGCAAGAGAGACTTGTTAGAAGATACGCAGTATTTT

CDR3 length: 15
clone size: .
J gene: TRBJ2-7
V gene: TRBV28
D gene: TRBD2
CDR3 protein: CASSTGTSFSYEQYF
CDR3 DNA: TGTGCCAGCAGTACCGGGACTAGCTTCTCCTACGAGCAGTACTTC

CDR3 length: 11
clone size: .
J gene: TRBJ1-2
V gene: TRBV6-5
D gene: .
CDR3 protein: CASALGGDYTF
CDR3 DNA: TGTGCCAGCGCGTTAGGAGGAGACTACACCTTC

CDR3 length: 16
clone size: .
J gene: TRBJ2-7
V gene: TRBV19
D gene: .
CDR3 protein: CASSTTQEGRQHEQYF
CDR3 DNA: TGTGCCAGTAGTACCACCCAAGAGGGCAGGCAGCACGAGCAGTACTTC

CDR3 length: 15
clone size: .
J gene: TRBJ2-3
V gene: TRBV5-1
D gene: TRBD1
CDR3 protein: CASSLGTGRPDTQYF
CDR3 DNA: TGCGCCAGCAGCTTGGGGACAGGGAGGCCAGATACGCAGTATTTT

CDR3 length: 12
clone size: .
J gene: TRBJ1-2
V gene: TRBV19
D gene: .
CDR3 protein: CASNTPDIGYTF
CDR3 DNA: TGTGCCAGTAACACCCCGGACATTGGCTACACCTTC

CDR3 length: 15
clone size: .
J gene: TRBJ1-5
V gene: TRBV5-1
D gene: .
CDR3 protein: CASSLGQNSNQPQHF
CDR3 DNA: TGCGCCAGCAGCTTGGGACAGAATAGCAATCAGCCCCAGCATTTT

CDR3 length: 15
clone size: .
J gene: TRBJ2-2
V gene: TRBV18
D gene: TRBD1
CDR3 protein: CASSPGQANTGELFF
CDR3 DNA: TGTGCCAGCTCACCGGGACAGGCGAACACCGGGGAGCTGTTTTTT

CDR3 length: 14
clone size: .
J gene: TRBJ1-1
V gene: TRBV30
D gene: .
CDR3 protein: CAWSVPEMNTEAFF
CDR3 DNA: TGTGCCTGGAGTGTACCTGAGATGAACACTGAAGCTTTCTTT

CDR3 length: 11
clone size: .
J gene: TRBJ1-1
V gene: TRBV6-5
D gene: .
CDR3 protein: CASSYLSEAFF
CDR3 DNA: TGTGCCAGCAGTTATTTATCTGAAGCTTTCTTT

CDR3 length: 15
clone size: .
J gene: TRBJ2-1
V gene: TRBV11-2
D gene: TRBD2
CDR3 protein: CASSLGTSSYNEQFF
CDR3 DNA: TGTGCCAGCAGCTTGGGGACTAGCTCCTACAATGAGCAGTTCTTC

CDR3 length: 15
clone size: once
J gene: TRBJ2-1
V gene: TRBV7-2
D gene: TRBD2
CDR3 protein: CASSTGRPGGGEQFF
CDR3 DNA: TGTGCCAGCAGCACAGGACGCCCCGGGGGGGGTGAGCAGTTCTTC

CDR3 length: 13
clone size: .
J gene: TRBJ1-2
V gene: TRBV5-4
D gene: TRBD1
CDR3 protein: CASSAPGQDGYTF
CDR3 DNA: TGTGCCAGCAGCGCGCCGGGACAGGATGGCTACACCTTC

CDR3 length: 15
clone size: .
J gene: TRBJ2-7
V gene: TRBV5-1
D gene: TRBD2
CDR3 protein: CASSLTGTSSYEQYF
CDR3 DNA: TGCGCCAGCAGCTTAACCGGGACTAGCTCCTACGAGCAGTACTTC

CDR3 length: 16
clone size: .
J gene: TRBJ2-7
V gene: TRBV11-3
D gene: .
CDR3 protein: CASSLGGPGRTYEQYF
CDR3 DNA: TGTGCCAGCAGCTTGGGGGGGCCAGGAAGAACCTACGAGCAGTACTTC

CDR3 length: 14
clone size: .
J gene: TRBJ2-1
V gene: TRBV7-2
D gene: .
CDR3 protein: CASSPQWRNNEQFF
CDR3 DNA: TGTGCCAGCAGCCCACAGTGGCGAAACAATGAGCAGTTCTTC

CDR3 length: 16
clone size: .
J gene: TRBJ2-1
V gene: TRBV5-8
D gene: .
CDR3 protein: CASSLFVLAAHNEQFF
CDR3 DNA: TGTGCCAGCAGCTTGTTTGTCTTGGCAGCGCACAATGAGCAGTTCTTC

CDR3 length: 13
clone size: .
J gene: TRBJ1-1
V gene: TRBV11-3
D gene: .
CDR3 protein: CASSLELYTEAFF
CDR3 DNA: TGTGCCAGCAGCTTAGAACTTTACACTGAAGCTTTCTTT

CDR3 length: 13
clone size: .
J gene: TRBJ1-2
V gene: TRBV12-3/TRBV12-4
D gene: .
CDR3 protein: CASSGWENYGYTF
CDR3 DNA: TGTGCCAGCAGTGGTTGGGAGAACTATGGCTACACCTTC

CDR3 length: 14
clone size: few
J gene: TRBJ2-2
V gene: TRBV4-2
D gene: .
CDR3 protein: CASSLGQDTGELFF
CDR3 DNA: TGTGCCAGCAGCCTGGGACAAGACACCGGGGAGCTGTTTTTT

CDR3 length: 19
clone size: once
J gene: TRBJ2-2
V gene: TRBV18
D gene: TRBD2
CDR3 protein: CASSPQASGRNKVAGELFF
CDR3 DNA: TGTGCCAGCTCACCACAGGCTAGCGGGAGGAATAAAGTGGCCGGGGAGCTGTTTTTT

CDR3 length: 16
clone size: .
J gene: TRBJ2-3
V gene: TRBV4-1
D gene: .
CDR3 protein: CASSQEPGARGDTQYF
CDR3 DNA: TGCGCCAGCAGCCAAGAACCAGGGGCTAGGGGGGATACGCAGTATTTT

CDR3 length: 13
clone size: .
J gene: TRBJ1-2
V gene: TRBV25-1
D gene: .
CDR3 protein: CASSETRNYGYTF
CDR3 DNA: TGTGCCAGCAGTGAAACAAGAAACTATGGCTACACCTTC

CDR3 length: 13
clone size: .
J gene: TRBJ1-1
V gene: TRBV7-6
D gene: .
CDR3 protein: CASSLSENTEAFF
CDR3 DNA: TGTGCCAGCAGCCTCAGTGAGAACACTGAAGCTTTCTTT

CDR3 length: 15
clone size: .
J gene: TRBJ1-2
V gene: TRBV7-2
D gene: TRBD1
CDR3 protein: CASSIQGASSESYTF
CDR3 DNA: TGTGCCAGCAGCATACAGGGGGCCTCCTCCGAGAGCTACACCTTC

CDR3 length: 14
clone size: few
J gene: TRBJ1-3
V gene: TRBV6-5
D gene: .
CDR3 protein: CASSRGNSGNTIYF
CDR3 DNA: TGTGCCAGCAGTCGAGGGAACTCTGGAAACACCATATATTTT

CDR3 length: 15
clone size: .
J gene: TRBJ2-7
V gene: TRBV6-1
D gene: .
CDR3 protein: CASSEARTNPSEQYF
CDR3 DNA: TGTGCCAGCAGTGAAGCGCGGACTAATCCTAGCGAGCAGTACTTC

CDR3 length: 12
clone size: .
J gene: TRBJ2-5
V gene: TRBV19
D gene: .
CDR3 protein: CAAQDTQETQYF
CDR3 DNA: TGTGCCGCCCAAGACACTCAAGAGACCCAGTACTTC

CDR3 length: 15
clone size: few
J gene: TRBJ1-1
V gene: TRBV19
D gene: .
CDR3 protein: CASSPRGHENTEAFF
CDR3 DNA: TGTGCCAGTAGTCCTAGGGGACACGAGAACACTGAAGCTTTCTTT

CDR3 length: 13
clone size: once
J gene: TRBJ1-3
V gene: TRBV7-9
D gene: .
CDR3 protein: CASSQVSSGTIYF
CDR3 DNA: TGTGCCAGCAGCCAGGTCTCGTCTGGCACCATATATTTT

CDR3 length: 16
clone size: .
J gene: TRBJ1-2
V gene: TRBV25-1
D gene: TRBD1
CDR3 protein: CASSERGTGGFYGYTF
CDR3 DNA: TGTGCCAGCAGTGAACGGGGGACAGGGGGCTTCTATGGCTACACCTTC

CDR3 length: 20
clone size: .
J gene: TRBJ2-5
V gene: TRBV12-5
D gene: TRBD2
CDR3 protein: CASGLVRDGTSGIAWETQYF
CDR3 DNA: TGTGCTAGTGGTTTGGTGCGAGACGGGACTAGCGGGATTGCTTGGGAGACCCAGTACTTC

CDR3 length: 18
clone size: .
J gene: TRBJ2-2
V gene: TRBV11-2
D gene: .
CDR3 protein: CASSRDRVAGIVTGELFF
CDR3 DNA: TGTGCCAGCAGCAGGGACAGAGTAGCGGGAATTGTCACCGGGGAGCTGTTTTTT

CDR3 length: 15
clone size: .
J gene: TRBJ2-1
V gene: TRBV7-8
D gene: .
CDR3 protein: CASSLGLAGDNEQFF
CDR3 DNA: TGTGCCAGCAGCTTAGGACTGGCCGGCGACAATGAGCAGTTCTTC

CDR3 length: 13
clone size: .
J gene: TRBJ2-2
V gene: TRBV9
D gene: .
CDR3 protein: CASRGSDTGELFF
CDR3 DNA: TGTGCCAGCCGGGGGAGCGACACCGGGGAGCTGTTTTTT

CDR3 length: 15
clone size: .
J gene: TRBJ1-5
V gene: TRBV28
D gene: TRBD1
CDR3 protein: CASREGQGGNQPQHF
CDR3 DNA: TGTGCCAGCAGGGAGGGACAGGGTGGCAATCAGCCCCAGCATTTT

CDR3 length: 15
clone size: .
J gene: TRBJ1-2
V gene: TRBV14
D gene: .
CDR3 protein: CASSQDRDTNYGYTF
CDR3 DNA: TGTGCCAGCAGCCAAGACAGGGATACTAACTATGGCTACACCTTC

CDR3 length: 16
clone size: .
J gene: TRBJ2-3
V gene: TRBV27
D gene: .
CDR3 protein: CASSLIAATSTDTQYF
CDR3 DNA: TGTGCCAGCAGTCTGATAGCGGCGACTAGCACAGATACGCAGTATTTT

CDR3 length: 13
clone size: .
J gene: TRBJ1-2
V gene: TRBV30
D gene: .
CDR3 protein: CAFKDGGLEGYTF
CDR3 DNA: TGTGCCTTCAAAGACGGGGGGTTAGAGGGCTACACCTTC